This T cell receptor (beta chain) appears in the sequencing data of a study of cytomegalovirus exposure and HLA in healthy donors (dated 2017 in TCRdb). Concerning the study at large: In an earlier analysis of about 560 of the donors, 276 Gb of sequence data and about 110 million unique TCR beta sequences from 180 million or so T cells were reported. An early release covering roughly 580 HLA-typed donors comprised approximately 300 gigabases of sequencing data and around 80 million unique TCR sequences. The genetic ancestry cluster associated with self-reported Caucasian donors included roughly four fifths of the roughly 380 genotyped donors. The study aimed to test whether cataloging public T cell receptors could reveal signatures of past pathogen exposure. The study profiled the T cell repertoires of hundreds of subjects by immunosequencing and related them to cytomegalovirus serostatus. A separate validation cohort of about 110 different subjects was used in addition to the roughly 620-subject first cohort. The study combined high-throughput TCR immunosequencing, statistical association of individual TCRs with disease status, and machine learning to predict cytomegalovirus infection status. To study patterns of TCR occurrence, a later analysis re-analyzed previously published TCR beta repertoires from 650 to 750 donors and added high-resolution HLA genotyping. In the later analysis, no new phenotypic data were used to find candidate immune exposures; instead, reliance was placed on TCR beta sequences and their occurrence across donors. An earlier analysis of some 600 of the donors applied high-throughput TCR beta sequencing to assess whether each TCR beta V gene segment acted as functional or pseudogenic. Donor age, sex, ethnicity and CMV serostatus were collected together with the repertoire data. Genome-wide SNP genotypes for about three fifths of the roughly 700 donors were used in a later genetic analysis, which treated that subset as a discovery cohort. Every repertoire in the discovery cohort had been generated on one and the same sequencing platform. HLA typing covered class I and class II loci at four-digit resolution. The number of donors typed differed by locus, with 629-630 for A, B, C, DRB1 and DQB1, approximately 500 for DQA1, 606 for DPA1, and under 490 for DPB1. Four or five DR-DQ haplotypes were treated as single units for association and clustering because of strong linkage in the cohort. Among some 400 genotyped donors of the cohort, an average of approximately 240,000 unique TCR beta nucleotide sequences were sequenced per donor, 15% to 20% of them non-productive.

As concerns this clone: It has no known antigen specificity. No base qualities exist here, and no much larger clone lies one base off it.

The library relied on the immunoSEQ multiplex PCR assay. A mixture of 60 forward primers for TCR Vbeta segments and 13 reverse primers for TCR Jbeta segments was used in the multiplex PCR. Amplification of the CDR3 region of rearranged TCR beta genes was performed with a multiplex PCR assay on genomic DNA. The amplified TCR beta libraries were sequenced on the Illumina HiSeq System as 87-base-pair reads. In the paper's pipeline: A later analysis counted some 74 million unique TCR beta chains across the 550 to 750 repertoires, and 10 million to 12 million of these chains were shared by at least two donors. A nearest-neighbor algorithm error-corrected the raw reads and collapsed the reads into unique sequences, merging closely related sequences to remove PCR and sequencing errors. To assign V, D and J gene segments, CDR3 sequences were aligned to IMGT reference sequences. For a sequence to be retained, a match of at least six nucleotides to both a V gene segment and a J gene segment was required. Rearrangements were classified as productive when the CDR3 lacked stop codons and remained in frame with V and J, and all other rearrangements were classified as non-productive. Following IMGT convention, CDR3 was defined as the stretch from the second conserved V-encoded cysteine up to the conserved J-encoded phenylalanine. The earlier analysis of 587 of the donors excluded sequences that lacked an unambiguous match to a single V gene segment. In an earlier analysis of approximately 500 of the donors, a V segment was called functional when productive rearrangements were above 56.7%, and segregating when the standard deviation between donors exceeded 5%. A statistical classification framework was built for diagnosing cytomegalovirus status from the catalog of TCR beta chain sequences. In a later analysis, TCR nucleotide sequences were compared against IMGT/GENE-DB human TR gene sequences so that V and J genes could be assigned. A later analysis assigned CDR3 sequences and most-parsimonious VDJ recombination scenarios with the TCRdist pipeline. In a later analysis, each TCR beta chain was defined by its CDR3 amino acid sequence together with its V-gene family, and reads lacking a unique V-gene family were excluded. To address suspected cross-contamination and a sequencing artifact, a later analysis removed 592 highly shared, low-generation-probability nucleotide sequences. In a later analysis, a clonal expansion index for each public chain was calculated from normalized within-repertoire ranks of inferred template counts. In a later analysis, generation probabilities were computed using a VDJ recombination model fitted to out-of-frame rearrangements, and the results were checked against IGoR. A later analysis scored TCR-TCR, TCR-HLA and TCR-CMV co-occurrence with hypergeometric tests, applying a repertoire-size bias correction to TCR pairs. A later analysis estimated false discovery rates by permuting HLA or CMV assignments 20 times. In a later analysis, co-occurring TCRs were grouped using DBSCAN, and TCRdist sequence similarity was added for clustering within HLA-allele-positive subsets. Repertoires with fewer than 30,000 or more than 120,000 public chains, plus five repertoires with anomalous nucleotide sharing, were excluded from co-occurrence clustering. TCRdb mirrors the immuneACCESS table, restricted to in-frame sequences. Some clones are absent from its copies; in checked studies, under half trace to an unresolved V gene, and the reason for the others is unknown. The DNA gave D and trimming, while V, J and clone size come from that table. Recorded for this sample are fewer than 150,000 clones; around three quarters of them occurred a single time. The ten largest clones capture around 7% of the sample.

The study at large found these results: A later analysis found that HLA-associated TCR beta chains were more clonally expanded and had lower generation probabilities than equally common non-associated chains. In a later analysis, some 18,000 TCR beta sequences were associated with specific HLA alleles at a false discovery rate of 0.05. In both the original and validation cohorts, the classifier was reported to diagnose cytomegalovirus status with high specificity and sensitivity. In the study, approximately 160 TCR beta chains were listed as associated with cytomegalovirus. In a later genetic analysis, a missense DCLRE1C variant was associated with V-gene and J-gene trimming of TCR beta chains, and the association was replicated in an independent cohort. According to a later analysis, TCR association rates differed among HLA loci, with DRB1 alleles showing the most associated TCRs and HLA-C alleles showing the fewest. Roughly uniform sequencing depth across donors was assumed in presence/absence analyses, although this assumption may not hold. Broadly in line with IMGT annotations, most TCR beta V segments showed up in productive rearrangements about 87% or about 30% of the time in an earlier analysis of roughly 590 of the donors. In a later analysis, most CMV-associated TCR beta chains were found to appear HLA-restricted, with HLA associations seemingly driven largely by CMV exposure. A further reported finding was that TCR beta sequences accurately predicted the HLA-A and HLA-B alleles for most subjects in the first cohort. Correlated functional status among segregating V segments might be attributable to linkage disequilibrium, but an unknown experimental factor could not be ruled out. This cohort had only TCR beta chains sequenced, and the lack of alpha or paired-chain data limited which features could be detected. The authors suggested that the approach could potentially be generalized to other disease states and immunological phenotypes. Immune exposure information for the cohort was limited to CMV serostatus. HLA typing was unavailable for some donors at each locus, so association tests used only the typed subset. Several of the top co-occurrence clusters appeared to be linked to parvovirus B19, influenza, CMV and Epstein-Barr virus, according to a later analysis. Because counts were too low, some 16 rarely observed V segments, including chromosome 9 orphons, were excluded from the earlier analysis of 587 of the donors. Because the 87-base-pair reads could not distinguish some IMGT-functional V segments, including TRBV6-2 and TRBV6-3, those segments were excluded. Most TCR sequences were seen in very few donors, while some public TCRs were found in many individuals. Three of the identified cytomegalovirus-associated TCR beta chains were confirmed in vitro to be specific for cytomegalovirus antigens. When HLA alleles, especially DR and DQ, strongly co-occurred, attributing TCR associations to individual alleles was difficult. The sequencing pipeline was judged likely to have produced a cluster of highly shared sequence variants as a technical artifact. Compared with the 666-donor mean, donors in an Asian-associated ancestry cluster had fewer N-insertions in productive TCRs, according to a later genetic analysis.

Inclusive of the bounding cysteine and phenylalanine, the CDR3 is 16 residues long. The only DNA kept is the CDR3, 48 bases in frame from the first base. CDR1 and CDR2, per the germline V gene, are MNHEY and SVGAGI. The cohort comprised 710 or so healthy bone marrow donors. All cohort members were sampled while nominally healthy, although unrecorded immune exposures were likely present. The donor tested CMV seropositive and was one of the 289 seropositive cohort members. Each donor provided a peripheral blood sample, and peripheral blood mononuclear cells were used for TCR beta sequencing. Genomic DNA extraction from the blood cell samples was performed with the Qiagen DNeasy Blood Extraction Kit.

The sequenced sample consisted of PBMCs. The rearrangement combines TRBV6-5 with TRBJ2-5; 9 bases in the middle match TRBD2. The J call could be wrong; TRBJ2-7 is a better fit for the DNA end. The TCR sequence derives from a middle-aged man in good health and CMV-seropositive. The CDR3 corresponds to CASSYSSGRYSYEQYF. The DNA is as follows: TGTGCCAGCAGTTACTCTAGCGGGAGATACTCCTACGAGCAGTACTTC.